This section outlines one TCR beta chain sequence together with its context. The antigen is not known. 60 Vbeta and 13 Jbeta primers were used in PCR. This table comes from immunoSEQ multiplex PCR, and its TCRdb copy is limited to in-frame clones, with some not included. This repertoire comprises over 75,000 clones; its ten largest clones make up more than 0.45%. The CDR3 has 14 amino acids. Looked up from germline, CDR1 is SGHTA and CDR2 is FQGTGA. V lost 5 bases to trimming and J lost 1 base, with 11 bases between them. The data originate from a study of cytomegalovirus exposure and HLA in healthy donors. Study results and caveats: Researchers reported in a later analysis that common viral pathogens appeared linked to several top clusters.

V is TRBV7-3 and J is TRBJ1-1, with D hard to call. Sequences were obtained from PBMCs. The TCR originated in a man aged 50 to 59 in good health and CMV-seronegative. Here the CDR3 DNA reads TGTGCCAGCAGCCTCGGACTGGGGAACACTGAAGCTTTCTTT. Protein sequence: CASSLGLGNTEAFF.